The clone carrying this T cell receptor beta chain showed up many times. This sample is drawn from a study of neurological immune-mediated disorders. This CDR3 is built from 18 residues. The germline CDR1 and CDR2 sequences are ENHRY and SYGVKD. V lost 2 bases, J lost 3 bases, and 15 bases stayed unmatched. 5'RACE with 10-nucleotide random UMIs generated the cDNA. The yield of each sequencing run was over 170 million TCR-beta sequences from 15-18 subjects. TCRdb called the 5' RACE reads again in MiXCR, with one record for every CDR3 protein. Found here are around 25,000 distinct CDR3 sequences, 13% of them singletons; the top ten hold 15% to 20%.

Sequencing used PBMCs. The chain combines TRBV10-3 with TRBJ2-5; TRBD2 matches 7 bases. The origin of this receptor is a woman between 40 and 55 years old with HTLV-1-associated myelopathy (HAM/TSP). CDR3 in amino acids: CAISEPSPIGAGEETQYF. The CDR3 DNA is TGTGCCATCAGTGAGCCTTCCCCTATAGGGGCGGGGGAAGAGACCCAGTACTTC.